Below are 9 T cell receptor beta chains sequenced from a single sample in a study of blood T cell repertoires in COVID-19. Data came from immunoSEQ multiplex PCR; TCRdb stores just in-frame clones and leaves some out. This repertoire shows roughly 150,000 clones, around 83% found once; its top ten account for 8.3%. The specimen was peripheral blood. The receptor source for this set is a woman aged 55-69 years with COVID-19, enrolled during active disease.

The chain uses TRBV27 and TRBJ1-2; TRBD1 matches at 10 bases. The CDR3 loop spans 14 amino acids. Germline lookup yields CDR1 MNHEY and CDR2 SMNVEV (reference sequence). V lost 7 bases to trimming and J lost 8 bases; unmatched junction nucleotides: 10. The CDR3 DNA sequence: TGTGCCAGCACCACCGGGACAGGGGCCTCGGGCTACACCTTC. It translates to CASTTGTGASGYTF.

This clone occurred a few times. This rearrangement joins TRBV3-1 (or the pseudogene TRBV3-2) to TRBJ1-1; 8 bases line up with TRBD1. The CDR3 extends over 15 amino acids. Germline trimming cut 3 bases from V and 3 bases from J; bases unmatched to any gene: 6. Germline V gives CDR1 LGHDT, CDR2 YNNKEL (reference sequence). CDR3 bases: TGTGCCAGCAGCCAGGGGGACAGGCGGTACACTGAAGCTTTCTTT. Translating gives CASSQGDRRYTEAFF.

This clone was counted many times. This sample includes further DNA sequences coding for the same CDR3. The genes are TRBV6-1 and TRBJ1-5, with D uncertain. Trimming removed 1 base from V and 1 base from J, with 11 bases in between. The CDR3 runs 16 residues. The germline CDR1 and CDR2 sequences are MNHNS and SASEGT. The CDR3 reads CASSEGGGGSNQPQHF. CDR3 in DNA: TGTGCCAGCAGTGAAGGAGGAGGAGGGAGCAATCAGCCCCAGCATTTT.

The chain employs TRBV7-6 and TRBJ2-1, with 8 positions matching TRBD1. The V gene end was trimmed by 2 bases and the J gene end by 7 bases; junction bases not matched to a gene: 4. Germline CDR1 reads SGHVS; CDR2 reads FNYEAQ. The CDR3 covers 14 residues. CDR3 amino acids: CASSLLDRANEQFF. CDR3 nucleotide sequence: TGTGCCAGCAGCTTACTGGACAGGGCGAATGAGCAGTTCTTC.

The chain uses TRBV7-6 and TRBJ2-2, with TRBD1 identical over 8 bases. In germline, CDR1 is SGHVS, CDR2 FNYEAQ. The trim removed 2 bases at V and 6 bases at J, leaving 8 bases unmatched. This CDR3 has 16 residues. The CDR3 is CASSLRTGSGSGELFF. The CDR3 coding sequence is TGTGCCAGCAGCTTAAGGACAGGGAGCGGGTCCGGGGAGCTGTTTTTT.

Remarks on this clone: Other DNA sequences in this specimen translate into the identical CDR3. V gene TRBV6-6 combines with J gene TRBJ2-3, with 7 bases fitting TRBD2. Germline assignment: CDR1 MNHNY and CDR2 SVGAGI (reference sequence). With V trimmed by 0 bases and J by 1 base, 4 bases remained unmatched. The CDR3 totals 16 residues. CDR3 sequence (DNA): TGTGCCAGCAGTTACTCGACTGGGGGGGGCACAGATACGCAGTATTTT. Amino acids: CASSYSTGGGTDTQYF.

The V call is TRBV15, the J call TRBJ1-2, with D possibly being TRBD1 (6 bases). This CDR3 region has 16 residues. Trimming cost V 0 bases and J 6 bases, with 17 bases left between them. Germline CDR1 reads LNHNV; CDR2 reads YYDKDF (reference sequence). CDR3 region: CATSRDRGGRNDGYTF. The CDR3 DNA reads as TGTGCCACCAGCAGAGATAGGGGGGGTAGAAATGATGGCTACACCTTC.

The chain joins TRBV15 to TRBJ2-7, with 8 bases aligning to TRBD2. CDR1 is LNHNV, CDR2 YYDKDF, per germline (reference sequence). With V trimmed by 4 bases and J by 0 bases, 5 bases remained unmatched. This CDR3 has 15 amino acids. Here the CDR3 DNA reads TGTGCCACCAGCACCCCACTAGCGGACTCCTACGAGCAGTACTTC. Protein sequence: CATSTPLADSYEQYF.

The rearrangement links TRBV18 to TRBJ1-1, with TRBD1 as a possible D gene (6 bases). This CDR3 has 15 residues. CDR1 is KGHSH and CDR2 is LQKENI in the germline V gene. V was cut by 6 bases and J by 3 bases, with 17 bases left in between. This CDR3 is CASSPRGGRYTEAFF. The CDR3 coding sequence is TGTGCCAGCTCCCCGAGAGGGGGAAGGTACACTGAAGCTTTCTTT.